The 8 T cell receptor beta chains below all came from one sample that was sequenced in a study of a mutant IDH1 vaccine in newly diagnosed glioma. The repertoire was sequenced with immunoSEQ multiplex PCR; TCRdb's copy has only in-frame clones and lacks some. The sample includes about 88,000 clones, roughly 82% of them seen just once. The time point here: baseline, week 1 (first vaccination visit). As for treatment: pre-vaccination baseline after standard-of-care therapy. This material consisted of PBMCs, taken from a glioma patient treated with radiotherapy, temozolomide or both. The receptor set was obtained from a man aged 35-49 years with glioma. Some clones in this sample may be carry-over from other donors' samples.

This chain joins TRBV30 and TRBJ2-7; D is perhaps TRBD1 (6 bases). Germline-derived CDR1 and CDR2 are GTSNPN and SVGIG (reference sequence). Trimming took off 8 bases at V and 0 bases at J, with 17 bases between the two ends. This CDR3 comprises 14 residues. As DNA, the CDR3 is TGTGCCGGGCACACGGGACACAGCTCCTACGAGCAGTACTTC. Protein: CAGHTGHSSYEQYF.

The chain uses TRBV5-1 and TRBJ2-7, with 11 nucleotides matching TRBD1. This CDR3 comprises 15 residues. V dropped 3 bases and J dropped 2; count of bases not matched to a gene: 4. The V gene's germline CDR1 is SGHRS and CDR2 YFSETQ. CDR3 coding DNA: TGCGCCAGCAGCTCGGGACAGGGGGTTACCTACGAGCAGTACTTC. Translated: CASSSGQGVTYEQYF.

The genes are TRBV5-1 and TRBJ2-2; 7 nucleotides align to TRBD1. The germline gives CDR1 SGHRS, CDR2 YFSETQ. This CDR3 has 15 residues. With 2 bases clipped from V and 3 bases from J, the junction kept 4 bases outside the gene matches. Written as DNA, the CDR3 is TGCGCCAGCAGCTTACAGGGGACGGACACCGGGGAGCTGTTTTTT. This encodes CASSLQGTDTGELFF. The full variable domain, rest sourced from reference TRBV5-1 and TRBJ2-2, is KAGVTQTPRYLIKTRGQQVTLSCSPISGHRSVSWYQQTPGQGLQFLFEYFSETQRNKGNFPGRFSGRQFSNSRSEMNVSTLELGDSALYLCASSLQGTDTGELFFGEGSRLTVL.

Written as DNA, the CDR3 is TGCAGCGTTGGGAGGGGCCCCAACCTGAACACTGAAGCTTTCTTT. It encodes CSVGRGPNLNTEAFF. The chain is built from TRBV29-1 and TRBJ1-1, with D possibly TRBD1 on 5 matching bases. The CDR3 consists of 15 residues. Between the trimmed V and J ends, which lost 4 bases and 0 bases, there was a span of 15 bases. Germline V gene sequence: CDR1 SQVTM, CDR2 ANQGSEA.

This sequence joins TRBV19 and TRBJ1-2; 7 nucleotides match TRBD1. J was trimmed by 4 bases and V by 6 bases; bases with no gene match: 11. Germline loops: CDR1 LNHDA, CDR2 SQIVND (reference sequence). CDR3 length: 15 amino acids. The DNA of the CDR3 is TGTGCCAGTAGGGCCGTCGGGACAGCAACCTATGGCTACACCTTC. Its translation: CASRAVGTATYGYTF.

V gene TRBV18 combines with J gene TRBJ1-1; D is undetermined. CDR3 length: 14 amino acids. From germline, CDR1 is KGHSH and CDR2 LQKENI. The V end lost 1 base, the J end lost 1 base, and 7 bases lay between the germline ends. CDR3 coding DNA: TGTGCCAGCTCACCACAGGAGTCGAACACTGAAGCTTTCTTT. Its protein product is CASSPQESNTEAFF.

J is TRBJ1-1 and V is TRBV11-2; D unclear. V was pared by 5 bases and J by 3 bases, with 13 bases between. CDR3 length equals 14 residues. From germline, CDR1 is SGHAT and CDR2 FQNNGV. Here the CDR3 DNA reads TGTGCCAGCAGCCCCCCCCACAGAGACACTGAAGCTTTCTTT. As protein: CASSPPHRDTEAFF. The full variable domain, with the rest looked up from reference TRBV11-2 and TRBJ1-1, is EAGVAQSPRYKIIEKRQSVAFWCNPISGHATLYWYQQILGQGPKLLIQFQNNGVVDDSQLPKDRFSAERLKGVDSTLKIQPAKLEDSAVYLCASSPPHRDTEAFFGQGTRLTVV.

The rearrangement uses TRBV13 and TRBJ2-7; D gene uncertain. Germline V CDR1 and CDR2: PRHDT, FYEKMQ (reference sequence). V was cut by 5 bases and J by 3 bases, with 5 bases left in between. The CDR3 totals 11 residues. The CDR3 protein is CASSAGYEQYF. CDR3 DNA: TGTGCCAGCAGCGCCGGCTACGAGCAGTACTTC.